A selection of T cell receptor beta chains follows, all from one sample in a study of cytomegalovirus exposure and HLA in healthy donors. Only in-frame clones appear in the TCRdb table, and some are missing; sequencing was by immunoSEQ multiplex PCR. In the table there are approximately 180,000 clones, more than 80% of which are singletons. Sequencing was performed on PBMCs. The source of these receptors is a man aged 18 to 35 in good health and CMV-seronegative. The CDR3 runs from the conserved cysteine through the conserved F or W. A D gene is named only where the DNA matches it firmly. Size values are once, few and many counts, or a class for expanded clones, and some rows have none.

12 - TRBJ2-7 TRBV29-1 - CSVITSSGQQYF TGCAGCGTTATTACATCTTCAGGCCAACAGTACTTC
15 - TRBJ2-3 TRBV10-1 - CASSPTGRLTDTQYF TGCGCCAGCAGTCCGACAGGGAGGTTAACAGATACGCAGTATTTT
15 - TRBJ1-2 TRBV6-6 TRBD1 CASSYPDRGDYGYTF TGTGCCAGCAGTTACCCGGACAGGGGGGACTATGGCTACACCTTC
14 - TRBJ2-3 TRBV29-1 - CSVGGAGSTDTQYF TGCAGCGTGGGGGGGGCAGGGAGCACAGATACGCAGTATTTT
15 - TRBJ2-5 TRBV6-5 TRBD2 CASSTTSGAGETQYF TGTGCCAGCAGTACAACTAGCGGGGCGGGAGAGACCCAGTACTTC
9 - TRBJ1-2 TRBV20-1 - CSAGYGYTF TGCAGTGCCGGCTATGGCTACACCTTC
13 - TRBJ2-1 TRBV15 - CATSASAYNEQFF TGTGCCACCAGCGCCAGTGCCTACAATGAGCAGTTCTTC
16 - TRBJ2-3 TRBV7-3 - CASARGTAPSTDTQYF TGTGCCAGCGCGAGGGGGACGGCGCCTAGCACAGATACGCAGTATTTT
14 - TRBJ1-3 TRBV7-9 TRBD1 CSSSSGTERHTIYF TGTTCCAGCAGCTCCGGGACAGAGAGACACACCATATATTTT
17 once TRBJ2-2 TRBV28 - CASSSQWRGPNTGELFF TGTGCCAGCAGTTCCCAATGGCGGGGGCCGAACACCGGGGAGCTGTTTTTT
14 - TRBJ2-7 TRBV21-1 - CASSTPGLTHRGYF TGTGCCAGCAGCACACCCGGCCTGACACACCGGGGGTACTTC
14 - TRBJ2-7 TRBV28 TRBD2 CASSPSGRAGEQYF TGTGCCAGCAGTCCTAGCGGGAGGGCTGGCGAGCAGTACTTC
16 - TRBJ2-7 TRBV5-4 TRBD1 CASSHHSAGGVGKQYF TGTGCCAGCAGCCACCATTCTGCAGGGGGCGTCGGGAAGCAGTACTTC
19 - TRBJ2-5 TRBV7-9 TRBD1 CASSLARYDRARTQETQYF TGTGCCAGCAGCTTAGCGAGATATGACAGGGCGCGAACTCAAGAGACCCAGTACTTC
14 - TRBJ2-7 TRBV4-1 - CASSQPTGNYEQYF TGCGCCAGCAGCCAGCCCACAGGGAACTACGAGCAGTACTTC
15 few TRBJ2-5 TRBV19 - CATSDFTGDQETQYF TGTGCCACCTCAGATTTCACAGGCGACCAAGAGACCCAGTACTTC
17 - TRBJ2-1 TRBV7-2 TRBD2 CASSTQTSGRNLGEQFF TGTGCCAGCAGCACACAGACTAGCGGGAGAAATCTTGGTGAGCAGTTCTTC
16 few TRBJ1-3 TRBV4-2 TRBD1 CASSQEGGTSGNTIYF TGTGCCAGCAGCCAAGAAGGGGGCACTTCTGGAAACACCATATATTTT
15 - TRBJ2-7 TRBV5-1 TRBD1 CASSLAGTGGHEQYF TGCGCCAGCAGCTTAGCCGGGACAGGGGGTCACGAGCAGTACTTC
13 - TRBJ2-1 TRBV13 - CASSSRSYNEQFF TGTGCCAGCAGCTCGAGGTCCTACAATGAGCAGTTCTTC
15 - TRBJ2-2 TRBV6-4 TRBD2 CASSRTSGNTGELFF TGTGCCAGCAGTCGGACTAGCGGCAACACCGGGGAGCTGTTTTTT
16 - TRBJ1-6 TRBV6-5 - CASSYSGGRYNSPLHF TGTGCCAGCAGTTACTCAGGGGGACGGTATAATTCACCCCTCCACTTT
15 - TRBJ2-1 TRBV5-6 TRBD2 CASSQPGLPENEQFF TGTGCCAGCAGCCAACCGGGACTACCTGAGAATGAGCAGTTCTTC
20 - TRBJ2-1 TRBV10-3 TRBD2 CAISESPPGLAGGSYNEQFF TGTGCCATCAGTGAGTCCCCACCGGGACTAGCGGGGGGCTCCTACAATGAGCAGTTCTTC
15 - TRBJ2-1 TRBV30 - CAWSGDMSSYNEQFF TGTGCCTGGAGTGGGGACATGAGCTCCTACAATGAGCAGTTCTTC
15 - TRBJ2-7 TRBV27 - CASSLWSGGTYEQYF TGTGCCAGCAGTTTATGGTCGGGCGGGACCTACGAGCAGTACTTC
15 - TRBJ1-6 TRBV6-5 TRBD1 CASAGQGSSNSPLHF TGTGCCAGCGCCGGACAGGGGAGTTCTAATTCACCCCTCCACTTT
14 once TRBJ1-1 TRBV10-3 - CAISEGREDTEAFF TGTGCCATCAGTGAAGGCAGAGAGGACACTGAAGCTTTCTTT
14 - TRBJ2-3 TRBV5-4 - CASSLAGGQDTQYF TGTGCCAGCAGCTTGGCGGGTGGACAAGATACGCAGTATTTT
15 - TRBJ1-2 TRBV30 TRBD1 CAWQPPTGALARYTF TGTGCCTGGCAACCTCCGACAGGGGCCCTCGCTCGCTACACCTTC
17 - TRBJ2-2 TRBV4-3 TRBD2 CASSQTWTSGLTGELFF TGCGCCAGCAGCCAAACTTGGACTAGCGGTCTCACCGGGGAGCTGTTTTTT
16 - TRBJ2-3 TRBV5-1 TRBD2 CASSDISGPATDTQYF TGCGCCAGCAGCGACATTAGCGGGCCGGCCACAGATACGCAGTATTTT
14 - TRBJ2-3 TRBV9 - CASSADITTDTQYF TGTGCCAGCAGCGCGGACATTACCACAGATACGCAGTATTTT
15 - TRBJ2-1 TRBV5-1 TRBD1 CASRNPGGRLHEQFF TGCGCCAGCCGCAACCCAGGGGGCCGTCTCCATGAGCAGTTCTTC
13 - TRBJ2-1 TRBV5-6 - CASSLDLHNEQFF TGTGCCAGCAGCTTGGACTTACACAATGAGCAGTTCTTC
13 - TRBJ1-4 TRBV5-1 - CASRAEDNEKLFF TGCGCCAGCAGGGCGGAGGATAATGAAAAACTGTTTTTT
17 - TRBJ1-2 TRBV6-1 TRBD1 CASSEARAGGMGYGYTF TGTGCCAGCAGTGAAGCGCGGGCAGGGGGTATGGGCTATGGCTACACCTTC
17 - TRBJ1-6 TRBV30 - CAWSFRFGGRRNSPLHF TGTGCCTGGAGTTTCCGCTTTGGGGGCCGGAGAAATTCACCCCTCCACTTT
18 - TRBJ2-3 TRBV9 - CASSVASLPGEGRDTQYF TGTGCCAGCAGCGTGGCGTCCCTCCCAGGGGAAGGTAGAGATACGCAGTATTTT
18 - TRBJ2-3 TRBV28 TRBD2 CASSLSMGLAGTTDTQYF TGTGCCAGCAGTTTATCTATGGGACTAGCGGGGACCACAGATACGCAGTATTTT
19 - TRBJ2-7 TRBV15 - CATSRGAPLGREATYEQYF TGTGCCACCAGCAGAGGTGCACCCCTAGGCAGGGAAGCTACCTACGAGCAGTACTTC
12 once TRBJ1-1 TRBV2 - CASSEVRFEAFF TGTGCCAGCAGTGAAGTACGGTTTGAAGCTTTCTTT
14 - TRBJ1-5 TRBV10-3 - CAISLDMVGQPQHF TGTGCCATCAGCCTGGACATGGTCGGTCAGCCCCAGCATTTT
14 - TRBJ2-1 TRBV7-9 - CASSQGDVSNEQFF TGTGCCAGCAGCCAGGGCGATGTAAGTAATGAGCAGTTCTTC
14 - TRBJ1-2 TRBV18 TRBD1 CASSPETGGSGYTF TGTGCCAGCTCACCGGAGACAGGGGGAAGTGGCTACACCTTC
14 once TRBJ2-7 TRBV18 TRBD2 CASSGGGRGYEQYF TGTGCCAGCTCCGGGGGGGGGAGAGGCTACGAGCAGTACTTC
15 few TRBJ2-7 TRBV7-2 - CASSLVPIVGYEQYF TGTGCCAGCAGCTTAGTCCCCATCGTCGGCTACGAGCAGTACTTC
14 once TRBJ2-3 TRBV5-1 TRBD2 CASALVAGVDTQYF TGCGCCAGCGCTTTAGTAGCGGGAGTGGATACGCAGTATTTT
16 - TRBJ2-1 TRBV7-2 TRBD2 CASSPKRGSSYNEQFF TGTGCCAGCAGCCCCAAGCGGGGGAGCTCCTACAATGAGCAGTTCTTC